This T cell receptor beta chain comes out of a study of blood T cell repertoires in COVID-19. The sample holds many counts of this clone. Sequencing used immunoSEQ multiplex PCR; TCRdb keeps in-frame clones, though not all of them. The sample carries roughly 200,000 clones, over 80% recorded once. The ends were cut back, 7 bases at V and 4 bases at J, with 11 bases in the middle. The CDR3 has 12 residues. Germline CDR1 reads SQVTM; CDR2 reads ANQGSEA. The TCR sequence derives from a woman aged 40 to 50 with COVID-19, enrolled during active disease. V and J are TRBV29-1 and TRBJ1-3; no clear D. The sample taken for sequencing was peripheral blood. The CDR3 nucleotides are TGCAGCGGCGAAGCGGAAGGAAACACCATATATTTT. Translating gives CSGEAEGNTIYF.